This TCR beta chain was captured by sequencing in a study of graft-versus-host responses after intestinal transplantation. As for the study in general: For two to four years after anti-thymocyte globulin induction, all recipients took tacrolimus and steroids.

The V gene's germline CDR1 is KGHSH and CDR2 LQKENI. The CDR3 length is 17 residues. The junction had 8 bases not matched to a gene; V was cut back by 3 bases and J by 0 bases. Study-level findings and limits: Early post-transplant HvG declines tracked with peak circulating GvH clone levels. Recipient bone marrow held GvH clones, some seen earlier in ileum or blood.

Only a few counts were recorded for this clone. What it binds is not known. TCRdb's table, derived via immunoSEQ multiplex PCR, lists solely in-frame clones and lacks some. The data contain approximately 100,000 clones, more than 70% of them singletons. The clonotype was recovered from a human patient who received an intestinal transplant, so some T cells may come from the graft donor. The chain employs TRBV18 and TRBJ2-4; 7 bases map to TRBD1. Material: PBMCs, obtained 255 days after intestinal transplant. CDR3 DNA sequence: TGTGCCAGCTCACCGCCGGGACAGTTCGTAGCCAAAAACATTCAGTACTTC. Protein sequence: CASSPPGQFVAKNIQYF.